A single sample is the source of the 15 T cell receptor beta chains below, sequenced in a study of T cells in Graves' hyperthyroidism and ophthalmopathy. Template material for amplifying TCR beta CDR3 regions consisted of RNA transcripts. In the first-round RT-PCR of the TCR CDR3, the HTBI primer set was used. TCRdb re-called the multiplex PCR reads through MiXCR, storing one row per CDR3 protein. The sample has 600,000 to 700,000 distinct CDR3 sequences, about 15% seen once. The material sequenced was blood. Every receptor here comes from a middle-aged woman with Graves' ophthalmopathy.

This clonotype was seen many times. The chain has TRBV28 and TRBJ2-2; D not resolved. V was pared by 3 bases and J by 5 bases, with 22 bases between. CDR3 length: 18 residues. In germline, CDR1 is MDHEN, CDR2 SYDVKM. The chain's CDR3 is CASSFLGSGQMITGELFF. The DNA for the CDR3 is TGTGCCAGCAGTTTTCTCGGCTCCGGGCAGATGATTACCGGGGAGCTGTTTTTT.

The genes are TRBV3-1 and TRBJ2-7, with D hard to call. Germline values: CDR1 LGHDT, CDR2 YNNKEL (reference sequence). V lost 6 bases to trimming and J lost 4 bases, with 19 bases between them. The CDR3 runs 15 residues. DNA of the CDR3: TGTGCCAGCAGTCGAAGTGGCAGAAGCTCTTACGAGCAGTACTTC. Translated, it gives CASSRSGRSSYEQYF.

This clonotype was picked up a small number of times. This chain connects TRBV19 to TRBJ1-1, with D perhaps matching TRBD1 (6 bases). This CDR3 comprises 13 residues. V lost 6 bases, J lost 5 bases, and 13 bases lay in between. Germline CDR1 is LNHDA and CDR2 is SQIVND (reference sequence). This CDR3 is CASRLTGLTEAFF. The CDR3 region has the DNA TGTGCCAGTAGGTTAACAGGGTTAACTGAAGCTTTCTTT.

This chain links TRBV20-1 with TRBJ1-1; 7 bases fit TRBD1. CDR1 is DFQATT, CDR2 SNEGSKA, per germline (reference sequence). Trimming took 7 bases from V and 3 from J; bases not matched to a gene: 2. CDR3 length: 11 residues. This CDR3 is CSVQGDTEAFF. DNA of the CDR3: TGCAGTGTGCAGGGGGACACTGAAGCTTTCTTT.

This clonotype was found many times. CDR3 sequence (DNA): TGCAGTGCTAGAGATTGGGGGAGGGGATCACAAGAGACCCAGTACTTC. Its protein is CSARDWGRGSQETQYF. The V and J genes are TRBV20-1 and TRBJ2-5; the match to TRBD2 covers 7 bases. Trimming at V came to 0 bases and at J to 2 bases, leaving 9 bases not matched to a gene. Per germline, CDR1 DFQATT and CDR2 SNEGSKA (reference sequence). The CDR3 extends over 16 amino acids.

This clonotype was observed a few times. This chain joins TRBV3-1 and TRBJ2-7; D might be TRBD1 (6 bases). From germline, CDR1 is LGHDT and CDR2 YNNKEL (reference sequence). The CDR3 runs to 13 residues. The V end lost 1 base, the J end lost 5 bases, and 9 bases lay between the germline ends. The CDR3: CASSQVGGHEQYF. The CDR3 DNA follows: TGTGCCAGCAGCCAAGTTGGGGGCCACGAGCAGTACTTC.

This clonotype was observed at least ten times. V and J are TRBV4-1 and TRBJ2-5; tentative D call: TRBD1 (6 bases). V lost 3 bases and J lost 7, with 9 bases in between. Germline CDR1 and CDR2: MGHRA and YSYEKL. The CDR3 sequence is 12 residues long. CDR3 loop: CASSQTGVTQYF. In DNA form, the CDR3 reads TGCGCCAGCAGCCAGACAGGAGTGACCCAGTACTTC.

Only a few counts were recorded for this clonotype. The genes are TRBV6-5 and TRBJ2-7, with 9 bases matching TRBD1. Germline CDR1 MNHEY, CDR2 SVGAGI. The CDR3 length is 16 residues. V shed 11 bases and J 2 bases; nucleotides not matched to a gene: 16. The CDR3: CAAVLDPWTGAYEQYF. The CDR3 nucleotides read TGTGCCGCTGTACTCGACCCGTGGACAGGGGCCTACGAGCAGTACTTC.

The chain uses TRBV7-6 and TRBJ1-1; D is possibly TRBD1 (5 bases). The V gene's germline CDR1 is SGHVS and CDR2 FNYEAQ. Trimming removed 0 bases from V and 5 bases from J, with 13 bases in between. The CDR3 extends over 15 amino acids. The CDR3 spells CASSLAEMGLTEAFF. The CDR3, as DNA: TGTGCCAGCAGCTTAGCGGAGATGGGGCTGACTGAAGCTTTCTTT.

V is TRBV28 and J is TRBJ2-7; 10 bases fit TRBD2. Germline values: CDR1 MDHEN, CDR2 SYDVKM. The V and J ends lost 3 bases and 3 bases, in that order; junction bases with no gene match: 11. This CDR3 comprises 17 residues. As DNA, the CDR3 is TGTGCCAGCAGTTTGTCGGCTAGCGGGAGAGTGGGCTACGAGCAGTACTTC. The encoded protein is CASSLSASGRVGYEQYF.

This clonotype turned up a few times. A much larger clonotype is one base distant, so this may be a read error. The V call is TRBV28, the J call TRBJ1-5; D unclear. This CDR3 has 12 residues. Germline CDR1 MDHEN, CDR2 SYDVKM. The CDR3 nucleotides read TGTGTCAGCAGTTTGGAATTTCAGCCCCAGCATTTT. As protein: CVSSLEFQPQHF.

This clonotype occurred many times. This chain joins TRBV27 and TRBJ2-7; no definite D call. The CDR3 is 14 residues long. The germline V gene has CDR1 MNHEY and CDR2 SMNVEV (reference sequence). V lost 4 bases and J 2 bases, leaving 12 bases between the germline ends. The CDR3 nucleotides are TGTGCCAGCAGTTCGGGCTTATACCCCTACGAGCAGTACTTC. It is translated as CASSSGLYPYEQYF.

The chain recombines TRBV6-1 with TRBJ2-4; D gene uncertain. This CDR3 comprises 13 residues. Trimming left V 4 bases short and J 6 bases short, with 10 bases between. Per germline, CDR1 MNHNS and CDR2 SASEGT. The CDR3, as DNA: TGTGCCAGCAGTGGCTCTGGGGTAAACATTCAGTACTTC. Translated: CASSGSGVNIQYF.

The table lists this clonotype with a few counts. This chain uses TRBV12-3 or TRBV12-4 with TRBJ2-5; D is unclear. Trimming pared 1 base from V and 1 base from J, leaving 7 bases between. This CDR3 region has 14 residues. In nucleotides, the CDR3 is TGTGCCAGCAGTTTAGGGCACCTCCAAGAGACCCAGTACTTC. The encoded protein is CASSLGHLQETQYF.

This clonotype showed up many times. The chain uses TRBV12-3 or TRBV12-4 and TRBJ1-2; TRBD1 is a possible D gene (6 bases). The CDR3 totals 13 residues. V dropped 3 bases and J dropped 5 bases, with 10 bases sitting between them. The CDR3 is CASSFMGHYGYTF. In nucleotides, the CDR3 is TGTGCCAGCAGTTTCATGGGACATTATGGCTACACCTTC.